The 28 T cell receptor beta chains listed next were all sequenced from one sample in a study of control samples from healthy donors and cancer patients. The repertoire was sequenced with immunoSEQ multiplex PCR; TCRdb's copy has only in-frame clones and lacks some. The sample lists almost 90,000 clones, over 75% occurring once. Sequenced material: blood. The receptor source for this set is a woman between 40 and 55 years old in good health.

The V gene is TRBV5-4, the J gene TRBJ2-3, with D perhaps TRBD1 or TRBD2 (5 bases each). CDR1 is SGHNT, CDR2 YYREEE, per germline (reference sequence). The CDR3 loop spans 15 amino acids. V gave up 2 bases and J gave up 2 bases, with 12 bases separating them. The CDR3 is CASSFRDGPTDTQYF. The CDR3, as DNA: TGTGCCAGCAGCTTCCGGGACGGCCCCACAGATACGCAGTATTTT.

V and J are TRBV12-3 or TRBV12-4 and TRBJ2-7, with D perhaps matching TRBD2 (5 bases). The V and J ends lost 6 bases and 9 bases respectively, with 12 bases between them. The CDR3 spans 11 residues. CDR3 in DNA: TGTGCCAGCAGCCAGCGGCAGAGGCAGTACTTC. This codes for CASSQRQRQYF.

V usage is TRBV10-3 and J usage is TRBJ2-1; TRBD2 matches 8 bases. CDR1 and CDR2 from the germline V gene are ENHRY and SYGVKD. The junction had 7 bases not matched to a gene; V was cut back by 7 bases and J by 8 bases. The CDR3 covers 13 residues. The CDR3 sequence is CAINGAGDDEQFF. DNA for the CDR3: TGTGCCATCAACGGAGCGGGGGACGATGAGCAGTTCTTC.

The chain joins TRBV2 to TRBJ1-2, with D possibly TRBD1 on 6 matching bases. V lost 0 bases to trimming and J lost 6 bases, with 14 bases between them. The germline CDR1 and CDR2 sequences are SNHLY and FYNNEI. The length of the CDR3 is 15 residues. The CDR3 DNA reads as TGTGCCAGCAGTGAAGCGCTTAGACAGGTCAATGGCTACACCTTC. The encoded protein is CASSEALRQVNGYTF.

CDR3 amino acids: CASRADGNSPLHF. Here the CDR3 DNA reads TGCGCCAGCAGGGCGGATGGGAATTCACCCCTCCACTTT. The chain is built from TRBV10-1 and TRBJ1-6; D ambiguous. The CDR3 has 13 residues. Trimming pared 6 bases from V and 7 bases from J, leaving 10 bases between. From germline, CDR1 is WNHNN and CDR2 SYGVQD (reference sequence).

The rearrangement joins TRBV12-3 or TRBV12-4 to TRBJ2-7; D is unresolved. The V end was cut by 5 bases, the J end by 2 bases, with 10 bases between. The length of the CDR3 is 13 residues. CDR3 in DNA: TGTGCCAGCAGTCCACCTGATACCTACGAGCAGTACTTC. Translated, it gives CASSPPDTYEQYF.

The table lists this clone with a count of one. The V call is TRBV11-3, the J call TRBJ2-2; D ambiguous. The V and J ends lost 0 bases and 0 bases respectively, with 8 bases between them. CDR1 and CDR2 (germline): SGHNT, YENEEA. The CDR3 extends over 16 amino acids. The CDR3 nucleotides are TGTGCCAGCAGCTTAGATGCCATCGCGAACACCGGGGAGCTGTTTTTT. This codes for CASSLDAIANTGELFF.

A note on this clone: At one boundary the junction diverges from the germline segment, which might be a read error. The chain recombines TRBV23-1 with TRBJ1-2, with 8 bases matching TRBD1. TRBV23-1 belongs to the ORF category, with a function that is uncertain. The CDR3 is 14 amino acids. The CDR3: CASSDRGRGYDYTF. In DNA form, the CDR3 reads TGCGCCAGCAGCGACAGGGGCCGGGGGTATGACTACACCTTC.

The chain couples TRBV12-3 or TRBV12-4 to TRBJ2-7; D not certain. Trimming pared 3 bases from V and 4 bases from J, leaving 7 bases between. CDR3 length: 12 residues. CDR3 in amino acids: CASSFGPYEQYF. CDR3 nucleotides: TGTGCCAGCAGTTTCGGCCCTTACGAGCAGTACTTC.

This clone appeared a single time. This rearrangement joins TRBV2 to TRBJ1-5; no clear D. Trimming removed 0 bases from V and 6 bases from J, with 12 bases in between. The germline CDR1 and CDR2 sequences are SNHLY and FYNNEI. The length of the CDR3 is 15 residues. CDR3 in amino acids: CASSEAGLGLQPQHF. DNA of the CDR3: TGTGCCAGCAGTGAAGCGGGCCTAGGTCTTCAGCCCCAGCATTTT.

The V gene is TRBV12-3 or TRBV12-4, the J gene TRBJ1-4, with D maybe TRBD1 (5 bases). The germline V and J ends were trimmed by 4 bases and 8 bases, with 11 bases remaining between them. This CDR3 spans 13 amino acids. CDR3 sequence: CASSSRGVEKLFF. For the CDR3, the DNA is TGTGCCAGCAGTTCCCGGGGCGTAGAAAAACTGTTTTTT.

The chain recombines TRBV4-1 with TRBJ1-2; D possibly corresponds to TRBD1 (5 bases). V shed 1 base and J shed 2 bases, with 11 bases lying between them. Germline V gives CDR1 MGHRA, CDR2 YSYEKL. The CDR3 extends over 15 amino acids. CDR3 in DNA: TGCGCCAGCAGCCAAGTACCCGACAGAAACTATGGCTACACCTTC. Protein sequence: CASSQVPDRNYGYTF.

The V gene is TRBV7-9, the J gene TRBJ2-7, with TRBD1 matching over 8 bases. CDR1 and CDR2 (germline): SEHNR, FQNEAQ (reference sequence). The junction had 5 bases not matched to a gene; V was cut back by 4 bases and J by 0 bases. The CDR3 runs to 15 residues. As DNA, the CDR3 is TGTGCCAGCAGCTCACAGGGGGTTACCTCCTACGAGCAGTACTTC. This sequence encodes CASSSQGVTSYEQYF.

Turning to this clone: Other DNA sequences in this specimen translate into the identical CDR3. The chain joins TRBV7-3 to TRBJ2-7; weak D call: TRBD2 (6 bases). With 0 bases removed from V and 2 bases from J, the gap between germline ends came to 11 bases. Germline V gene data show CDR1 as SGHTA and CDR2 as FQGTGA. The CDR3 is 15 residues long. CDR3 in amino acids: CASSLTGTGAYEQYF. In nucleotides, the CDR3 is TGTGCCAGCAGCTTAACCGGGACTGGAGCCTACGAGCAGTACTTC.

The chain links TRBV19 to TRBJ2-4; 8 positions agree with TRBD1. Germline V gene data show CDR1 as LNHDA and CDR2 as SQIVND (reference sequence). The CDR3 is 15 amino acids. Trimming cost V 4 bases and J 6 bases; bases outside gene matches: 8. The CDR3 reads CASSTQGARLNIQYF. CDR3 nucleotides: TGTGCCAGTAGTACTCAGGGGGCCCGGTTAAACATTCAGTACTTC.

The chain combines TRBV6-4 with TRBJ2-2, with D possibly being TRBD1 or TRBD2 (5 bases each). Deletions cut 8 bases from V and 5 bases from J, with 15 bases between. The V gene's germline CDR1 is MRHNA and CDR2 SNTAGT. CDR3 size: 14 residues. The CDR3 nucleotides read TGTGCCAGCGGGACCGGGACCGCGACCGGGGAGCTGTTTTTT. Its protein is CASGTGTATGELFF.

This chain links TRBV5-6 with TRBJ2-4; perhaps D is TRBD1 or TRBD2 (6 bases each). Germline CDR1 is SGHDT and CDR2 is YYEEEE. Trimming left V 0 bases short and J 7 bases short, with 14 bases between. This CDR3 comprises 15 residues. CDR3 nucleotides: TGTGCCAGCAGCTTGGGGGGGGCCGGTGGTAACATTCAGTACTTC. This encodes CASSLGGAGGNIQYF.

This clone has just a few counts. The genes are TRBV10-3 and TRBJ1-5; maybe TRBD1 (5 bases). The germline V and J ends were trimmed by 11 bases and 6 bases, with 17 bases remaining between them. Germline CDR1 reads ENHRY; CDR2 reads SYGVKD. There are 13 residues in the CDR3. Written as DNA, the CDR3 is TGTGCCGCTGGACAAAATGACGGTCAGCCCCAGCATTTT. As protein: CAAGQNDGQPQHF.

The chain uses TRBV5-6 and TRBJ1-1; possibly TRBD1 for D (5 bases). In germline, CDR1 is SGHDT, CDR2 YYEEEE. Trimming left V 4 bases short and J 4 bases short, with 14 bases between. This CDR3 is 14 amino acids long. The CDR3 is CASSLGWGSTEAFF. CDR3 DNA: TGTGCCAGCAGCCTGGGGTGGGGGAGCACTGAAGCTTTCTTT.

The CDR3 DNA is TGCAGTGCTAAAGAGACCCCGGCGCAGTATTTT. As protein: CSAKETPAQYF. The chain uses TRBV20-1 and TRBJ2-3; D uncertain. Deletions cut 4 bases from V and 10 bases from J, with 12 bases between. The CDR3 runs 11 residues. Looked up from germline, CDR1 is DFQATT and CDR2 is SNEGSKA (reference sequence).

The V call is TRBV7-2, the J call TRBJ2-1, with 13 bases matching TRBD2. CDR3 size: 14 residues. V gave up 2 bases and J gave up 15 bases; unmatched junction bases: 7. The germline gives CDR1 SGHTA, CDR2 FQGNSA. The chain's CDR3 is CASSLTSGGANAFF. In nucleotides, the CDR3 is TGTGCCAGCAGCTTAACTAGCGGGGGGGCTAACGCGTTCTTC.

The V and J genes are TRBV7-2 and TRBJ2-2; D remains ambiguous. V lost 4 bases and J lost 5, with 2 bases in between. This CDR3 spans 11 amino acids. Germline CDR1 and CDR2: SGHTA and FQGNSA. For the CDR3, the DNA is TGTGCCAGCAGCTCTACCGGGGAGCTGTTTTTT. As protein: CASSSTGELFF.

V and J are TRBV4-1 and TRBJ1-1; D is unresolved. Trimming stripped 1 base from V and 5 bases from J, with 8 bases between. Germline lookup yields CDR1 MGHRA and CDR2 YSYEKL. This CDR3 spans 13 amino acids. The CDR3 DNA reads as TGCGCCAGCAGCCAAGTCAGTGGGACTGAAGCTTTCTTT. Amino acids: CASSQVSGTEAFF.

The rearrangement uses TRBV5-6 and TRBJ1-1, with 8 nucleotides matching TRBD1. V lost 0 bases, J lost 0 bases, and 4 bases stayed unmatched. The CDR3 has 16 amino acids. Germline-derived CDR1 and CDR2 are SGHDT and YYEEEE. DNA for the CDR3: TGTGCCAGCAGCTTGGACAGGGGGGCAGTGAACACTGAAGCTTTCTTT. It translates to CASSLDRGAVNTEAFF.

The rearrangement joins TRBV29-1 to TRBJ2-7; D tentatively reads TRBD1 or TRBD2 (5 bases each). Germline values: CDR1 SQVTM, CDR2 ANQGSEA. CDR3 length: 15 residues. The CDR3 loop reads CNRACGWQGVDEQYF. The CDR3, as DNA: TGCAACCGAGCCTGCGGGTGGCAGGGCGTGGACGAGCAGTACTTC.

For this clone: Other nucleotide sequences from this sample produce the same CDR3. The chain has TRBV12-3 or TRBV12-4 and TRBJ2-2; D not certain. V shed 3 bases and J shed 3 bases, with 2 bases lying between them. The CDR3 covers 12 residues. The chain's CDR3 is CASSFYTGELFF. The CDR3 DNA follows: TGTGCCAGCAGTTTCTACACCGGGGAGCTGTTTTTT.

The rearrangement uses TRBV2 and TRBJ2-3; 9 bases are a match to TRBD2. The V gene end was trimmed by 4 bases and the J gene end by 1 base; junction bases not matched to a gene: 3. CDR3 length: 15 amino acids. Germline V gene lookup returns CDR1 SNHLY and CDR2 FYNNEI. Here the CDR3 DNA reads TGTGCCAGCAGTGGTCAGCGGGGGGGCACAGATACGCAGTATTTT. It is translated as CASSGQRGGTDTQYF.

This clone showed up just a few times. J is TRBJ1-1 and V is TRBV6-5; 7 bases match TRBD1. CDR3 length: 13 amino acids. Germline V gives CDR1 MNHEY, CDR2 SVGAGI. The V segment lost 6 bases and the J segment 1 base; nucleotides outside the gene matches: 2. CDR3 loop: CASRRQGNTEAFF. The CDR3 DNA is TGTGCCAGCAGGAGACAGGGGAACACTGAAGCTTTCTTT.